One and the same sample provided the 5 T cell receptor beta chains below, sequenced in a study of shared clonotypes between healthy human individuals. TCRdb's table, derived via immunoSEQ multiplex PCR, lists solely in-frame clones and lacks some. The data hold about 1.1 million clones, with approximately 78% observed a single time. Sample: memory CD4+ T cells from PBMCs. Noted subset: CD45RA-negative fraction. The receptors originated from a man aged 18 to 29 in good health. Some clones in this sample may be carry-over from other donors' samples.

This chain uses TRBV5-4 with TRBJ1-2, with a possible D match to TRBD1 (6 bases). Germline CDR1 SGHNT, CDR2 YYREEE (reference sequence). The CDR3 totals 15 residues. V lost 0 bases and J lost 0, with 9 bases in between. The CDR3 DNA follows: TGTGCCAGCAGCTTGGACAGGGCCACTAACTATGGCTACACCTTC. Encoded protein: CASSLDRATNYGYTF.

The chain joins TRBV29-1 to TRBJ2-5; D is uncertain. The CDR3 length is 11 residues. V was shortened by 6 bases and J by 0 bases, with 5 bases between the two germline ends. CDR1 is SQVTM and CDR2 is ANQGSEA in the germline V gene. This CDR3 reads CSVHYQETQYF. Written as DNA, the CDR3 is TGCAGCGTACATTACCAAGAGACCCAGTACTTC.

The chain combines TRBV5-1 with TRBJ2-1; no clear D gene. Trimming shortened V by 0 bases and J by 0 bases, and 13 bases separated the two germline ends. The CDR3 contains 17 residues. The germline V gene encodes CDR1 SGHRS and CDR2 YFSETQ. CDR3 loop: CASSLVPDGRSYNEQFF. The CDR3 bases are TGCGCCAGCAGCTTGGTACCCGACGGACGCTCCTACAATGAGCAGTTCTTC.

The CDR3 bases are TGCGCCAGCAGCCGACCACAGGGCGTCGGTACCTACAATGAGCAGTTCTTC. This translates into CASSRPQGVGTYNEQFF. The rearrangement uses TRBV4-1 and TRBJ2-1, with a weak D call TRBD1 (6 bases). Per the germline V gene, CDR1 is MGHRA and CDR2 is YSYEKL. The V end was cut by 4 bases, the J end by 2 bases, with 18 bases between. The CDR3 is 17 residues long.

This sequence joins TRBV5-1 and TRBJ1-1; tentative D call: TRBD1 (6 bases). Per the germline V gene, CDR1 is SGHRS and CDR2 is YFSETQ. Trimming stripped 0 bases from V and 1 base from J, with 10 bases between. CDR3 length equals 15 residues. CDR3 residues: CASSLVGRGNTEAFF. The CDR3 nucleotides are TGCGCCAGCAGCTTGGTTGGCAGGGGGAACACTGAAGCTTTCTTT. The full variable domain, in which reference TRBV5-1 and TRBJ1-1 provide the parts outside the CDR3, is KAGVTQTPRYLIKTRGQQVTLSCSPISGHRSVSWYQQTPGQGLQFLFEYFSETQRNKGNFPGRFSGRQFSNSRSEMNVSTLELGDSALYLCASSLVGRGNTEAFFGQGTRLTVV.